This T cell receptor beta chain was sequenced during a study of shared clonotypes between healthy human individuals. About the study: Researchers assigned three CD4 naive, three CD4 memory, two CD8 naive and one CD8 memory plate to each donor.

CD45RO+ cells and CCR7-negative CD45RA+ TemRA cells were combined as CD8 memory. For this clone: Antigen unknown.

General study points: Incompleteness in sorted-subset sequencing, despite large depth, was shown by rarefaction.

V trimming: 3 bases; J trimming: 3 bases; junction bases outside the gene matches: 9. The germline gives CDR1 SEHNR, CDR2 FQNEAQ (reference sequence). The CDR3 contains 17 residues. TCRdb's table, derived via immunoSEQ multiplex PCR, lists solely in-frame clones and lacks some. The top ten clones hold 34% of a sample with around 690,000 clones, about 90% of them seen once. This chain uses TRBV7-9 with TRBJ2-1; 9 nucleotides align to TRBD1. Sequencing was performed on memory CD8+ T cells from PBMCs. Stated subset: CD45RO+ cells pooled with CCR7-negative TemRA cells. The receptor comes from a man younger than 35 in good health. Some clones in this sample may be carry-over from other donors' samples. This CDR3 is CASSFFPGQGLYNEQFF. Written as DNA, the CDR3 is TGTGCCAGCAGCTTCTTCCCGGGACAGGGCCTCTACAATGAGCAGTTCTTC.